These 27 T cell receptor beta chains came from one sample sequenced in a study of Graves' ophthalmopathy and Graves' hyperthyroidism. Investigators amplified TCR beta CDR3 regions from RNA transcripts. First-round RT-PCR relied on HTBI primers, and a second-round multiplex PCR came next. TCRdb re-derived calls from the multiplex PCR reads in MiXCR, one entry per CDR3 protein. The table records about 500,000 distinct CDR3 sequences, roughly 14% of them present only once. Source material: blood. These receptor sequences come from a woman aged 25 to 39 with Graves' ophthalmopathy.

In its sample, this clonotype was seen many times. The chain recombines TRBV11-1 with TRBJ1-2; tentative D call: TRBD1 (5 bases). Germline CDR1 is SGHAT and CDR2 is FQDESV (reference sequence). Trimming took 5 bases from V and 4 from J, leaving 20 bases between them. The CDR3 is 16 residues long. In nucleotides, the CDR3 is TGTGCCAGCAGCGTCGGGACCCCCGACGGGATCTATGGCTACACCTTC. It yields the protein CASSVGTPDGIYGYTF.

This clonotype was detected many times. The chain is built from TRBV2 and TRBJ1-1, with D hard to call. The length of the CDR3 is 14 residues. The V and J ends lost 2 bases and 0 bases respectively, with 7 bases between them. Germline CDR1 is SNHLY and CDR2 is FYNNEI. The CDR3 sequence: CASSESYMNTEAFF. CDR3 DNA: TGTGCCAGCAGTGAAAGTTACATGAACACTGAAGCTTTCTTT. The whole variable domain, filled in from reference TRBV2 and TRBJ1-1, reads EPEVTQTPSHQVTQMGQEVILRCVPISNHLYFYWYRQILGQKVEFLVSFYNNEISEKSEIFDDQFSVERPDGSNFTLKIRSTKLEDSAMYFCASSESYMNTEAFFGQGTRLTVV.

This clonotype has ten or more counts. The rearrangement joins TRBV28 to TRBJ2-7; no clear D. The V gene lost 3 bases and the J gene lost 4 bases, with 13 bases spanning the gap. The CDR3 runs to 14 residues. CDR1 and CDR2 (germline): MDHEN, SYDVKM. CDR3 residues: CASSFNLLRYEQYF. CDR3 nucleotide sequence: TGTGCCAGCAGTTTCAACCTCCTCCGGTACGAGCAGTACTTC. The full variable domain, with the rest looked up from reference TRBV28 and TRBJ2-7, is DVKVTQSSRYLVKRTGEKVFLECVQDMDHENMFWYRQDPGLGLRLIYFSYDVKMKEKGDIPEGYSVSREKKERFSLILESASTNQTSMYLCASSFNLLRYEQYFGPGTRLTVT.

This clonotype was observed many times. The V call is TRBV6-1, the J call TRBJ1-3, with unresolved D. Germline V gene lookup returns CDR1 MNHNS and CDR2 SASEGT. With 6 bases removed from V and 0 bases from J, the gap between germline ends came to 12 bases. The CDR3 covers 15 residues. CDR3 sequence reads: CASRRVVPSGNTIYF. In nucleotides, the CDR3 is TGTGCCAGCAGGAGGGTTGTTCCCTCTGGAAACACCATATATTTT.

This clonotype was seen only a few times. The CDR3 region is CASSLGGQGIGELFF. The CDR3 DNA reads TGTGCCAGCAGTTTAGGTGGGCAGGGCATCGGGGAGCTGTTTTTT. The chain employs TRBV12-3 or TRBV12-4 and TRBJ2-2; a possible D gene is TRBD1 (5 bases). Trimming left V 1 base short and J 7 bases short, with 13 bases between. This CDR3 comprises 15 residues.

This CDR3 is CASIPWVGGYTF. CDR3 nucleotide sequence: TGTGCCAGCATCCCCTGGGTGGGTGGCTACACCTTC. The V call is TRBV2, the J call TRBJ1-2; D is undetermined. The V end was cut by 7 bases, the J end by 7 bases, with 13 bases between. Germline V gene sequence: CDR1 SNHLY, CDR2 FYNNEI. The CDR3 spans 12 residues.

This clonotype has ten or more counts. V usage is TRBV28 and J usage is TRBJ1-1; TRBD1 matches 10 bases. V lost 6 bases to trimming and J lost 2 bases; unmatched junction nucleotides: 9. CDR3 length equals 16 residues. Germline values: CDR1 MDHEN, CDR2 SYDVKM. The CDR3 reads CASRDRDRGSNTEAFF. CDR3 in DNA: TGTGCCAGCAGGGACCGGGACAGGGGAAGCAACACTGAAGCTTTCTTT.

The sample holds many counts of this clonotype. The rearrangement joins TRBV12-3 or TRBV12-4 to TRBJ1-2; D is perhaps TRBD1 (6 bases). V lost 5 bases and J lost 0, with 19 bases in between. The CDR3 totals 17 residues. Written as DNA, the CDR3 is TGTGCCAGCAGTCCCCGGGACAAAGGGGAACCTAACTATGGCTACACCTTC. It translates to CASSPRDKGEPNYGYTF.

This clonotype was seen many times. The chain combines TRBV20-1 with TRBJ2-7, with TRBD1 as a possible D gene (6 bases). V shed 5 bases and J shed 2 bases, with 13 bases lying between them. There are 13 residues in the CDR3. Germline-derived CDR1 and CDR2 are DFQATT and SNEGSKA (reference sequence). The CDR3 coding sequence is TGCAGTGCTTGCGAGGGGGAGCCCTACGAGCAGTACTTC. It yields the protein CSACEGEPYEQYF.

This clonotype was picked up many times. In nucleotides, the CDR3 is TGTGCCAGCAGCCAAGCCGGGGAGCTGTTTTTT. It codes for CASSQAGELFF. The rearrangement links TRBV3-1 to TRBJ2-2; D is unclear. The CDR3 is 11 amino acids. V was pared by 1 base and J by 6 bases, with 0 bases between. CDR1 and CDR2 (germline): LGHDT, YNNKEL (reference sequence).

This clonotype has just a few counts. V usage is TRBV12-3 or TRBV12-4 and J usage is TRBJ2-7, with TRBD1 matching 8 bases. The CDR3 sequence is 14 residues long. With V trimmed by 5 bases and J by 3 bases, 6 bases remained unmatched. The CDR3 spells CASSDPGGSYEQYF. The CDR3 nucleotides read TGTGCCAGCAGTGATCCAGGGGGCAGCTACGAGCAGTACTTC.

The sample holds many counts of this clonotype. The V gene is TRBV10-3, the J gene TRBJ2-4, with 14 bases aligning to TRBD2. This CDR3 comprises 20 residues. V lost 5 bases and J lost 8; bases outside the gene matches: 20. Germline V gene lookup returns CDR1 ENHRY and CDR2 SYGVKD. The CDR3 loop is CAISPGLAGESATPGYIQYF. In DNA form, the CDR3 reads TGTGCCATCAGTCCGGGACTAGCGGGAGAATCGGCCACACCGGGGTACATTCAGTACTTC.

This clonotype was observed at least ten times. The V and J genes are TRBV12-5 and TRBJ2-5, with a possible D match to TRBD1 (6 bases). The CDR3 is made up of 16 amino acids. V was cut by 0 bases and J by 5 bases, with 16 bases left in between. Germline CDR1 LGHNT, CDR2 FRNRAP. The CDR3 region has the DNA TGTGCTAGTGGTTTGGTACTCCTCACAGGGAGCGAGACCCAGTACTTC. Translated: CASGLVLLTGSETQYF.

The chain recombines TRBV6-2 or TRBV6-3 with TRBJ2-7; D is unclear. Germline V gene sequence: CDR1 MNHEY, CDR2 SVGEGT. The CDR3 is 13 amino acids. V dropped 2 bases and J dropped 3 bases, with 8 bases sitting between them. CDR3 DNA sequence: TGTGCCAGCAGTTACGGAACCAACTACGAGCAGTACTTC. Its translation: CASSYGTNYEQYF.

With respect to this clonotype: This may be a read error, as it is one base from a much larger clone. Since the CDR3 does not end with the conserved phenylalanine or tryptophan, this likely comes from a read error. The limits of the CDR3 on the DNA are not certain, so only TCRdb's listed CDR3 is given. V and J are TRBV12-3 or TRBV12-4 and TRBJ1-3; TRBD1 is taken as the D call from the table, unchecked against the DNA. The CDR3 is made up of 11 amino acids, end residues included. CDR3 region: CASSPGTGRYV.

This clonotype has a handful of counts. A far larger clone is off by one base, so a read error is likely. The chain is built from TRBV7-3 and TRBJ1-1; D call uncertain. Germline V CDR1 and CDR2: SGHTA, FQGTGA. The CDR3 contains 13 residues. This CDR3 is CASSLERNSEAFF. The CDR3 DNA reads TGTGCCAGCAGCCTCGAGAGGAACTCTGAAGCTTTCTTT.

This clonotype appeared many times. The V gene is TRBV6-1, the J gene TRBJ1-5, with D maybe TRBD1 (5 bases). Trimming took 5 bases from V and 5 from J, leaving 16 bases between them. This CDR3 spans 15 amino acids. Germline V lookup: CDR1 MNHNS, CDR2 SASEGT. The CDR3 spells CASSRMRGVDQPQHF. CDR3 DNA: TGTGCCAGCAGTCGAATGAGAGGGGTGGATCAGCCCCAGCATTTT.

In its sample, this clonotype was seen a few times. DNA for the CDR3: TGCGCCAGCAGCCTGAAGGAAGGAGACAGTAACACTGAAGCTTTCTTT. Its protein is CASSLKEGDSNTEAFF. This chain connects TRBV5-1 to TRBJ1-1; D is possibly TRBD1 (5 bases). The V gene's germline CDR1 is SGHRS and CDR2 YFSETQ. The CDR3 totals 16 residues. The V end lost 4 bases, the J end lost 2 bases, and 18 bases lay between the germline ends. The full variable domain, its missing parts supplied by reference TRBV5-1 and TRBJ1-1, is KAGVTQTPRYLIKTRGQQVTLSCSPISGHRSVSWYQQTPGQGLQFLFEYFSETQRNKGNFPGRFSGRQFSNSRSEMNVSTLELGDSALYLCASSLKEGDSNTEAFFGQGTRLTVV.

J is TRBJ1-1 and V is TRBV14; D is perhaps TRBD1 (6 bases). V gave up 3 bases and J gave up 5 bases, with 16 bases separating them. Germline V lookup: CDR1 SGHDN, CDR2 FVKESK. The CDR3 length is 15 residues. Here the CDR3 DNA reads TGTGCCAGCAGCCAGATACAGGGTGTTGGAACTGAAGCTTTCTTT. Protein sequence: CASSQIQGVGTEAFF.

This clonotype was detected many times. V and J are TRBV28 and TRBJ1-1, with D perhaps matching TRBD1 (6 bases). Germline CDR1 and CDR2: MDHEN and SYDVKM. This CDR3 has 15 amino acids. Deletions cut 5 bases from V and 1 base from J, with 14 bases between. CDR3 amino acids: CASSLRGYGNTEAFF. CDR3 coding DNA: TGTGCCAGCAGTCTGAGGGGGTATGGGAACACTGAAGCTTTCTTT.

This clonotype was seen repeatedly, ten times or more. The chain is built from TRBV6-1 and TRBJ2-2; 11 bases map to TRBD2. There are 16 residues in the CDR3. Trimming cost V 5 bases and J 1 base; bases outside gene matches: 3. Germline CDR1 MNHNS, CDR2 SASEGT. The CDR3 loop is CASSLGLAGNTGELFF. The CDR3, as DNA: TGTGCCAGCAGTCTAGGACTAGCGGGGAACACCGGGGAGCTGTTTTTT.

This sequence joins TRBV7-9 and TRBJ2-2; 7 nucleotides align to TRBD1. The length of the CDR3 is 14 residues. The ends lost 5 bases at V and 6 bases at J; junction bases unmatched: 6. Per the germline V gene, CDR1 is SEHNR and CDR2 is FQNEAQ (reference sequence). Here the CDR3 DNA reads TGTGCCAGCAGCCCTGACAGGGCGGCCGGGGAGCTGTTTTTT. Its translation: CASSPDRAAGELFF.

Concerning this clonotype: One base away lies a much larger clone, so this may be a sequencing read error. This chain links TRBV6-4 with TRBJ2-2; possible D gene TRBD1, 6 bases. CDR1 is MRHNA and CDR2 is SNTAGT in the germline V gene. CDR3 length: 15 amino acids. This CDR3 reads CASGERTENTGELFF. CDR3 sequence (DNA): TGTGCCAGCGGTGAAAGGACAGAGAACACCGGGGAGCTGTTTTTT.

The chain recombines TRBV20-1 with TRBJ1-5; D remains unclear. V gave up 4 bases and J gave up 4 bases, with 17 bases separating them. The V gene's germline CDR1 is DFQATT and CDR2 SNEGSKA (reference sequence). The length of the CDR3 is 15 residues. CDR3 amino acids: CSAIVGGAMNQPQHF. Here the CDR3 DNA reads TGCAGTGCTATAGTTGGAGGCGCGATGAATCAGCCCCAGCATTTT.

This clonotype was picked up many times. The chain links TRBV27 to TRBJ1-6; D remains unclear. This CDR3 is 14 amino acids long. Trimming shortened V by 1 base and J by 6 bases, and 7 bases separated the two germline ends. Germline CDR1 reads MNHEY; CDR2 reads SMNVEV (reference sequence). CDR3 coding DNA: TGTGCCAGCAGTTTATGGGCAGCTAATTCACCCCTCCACTTT. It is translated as CASSLWAANSPLHF.

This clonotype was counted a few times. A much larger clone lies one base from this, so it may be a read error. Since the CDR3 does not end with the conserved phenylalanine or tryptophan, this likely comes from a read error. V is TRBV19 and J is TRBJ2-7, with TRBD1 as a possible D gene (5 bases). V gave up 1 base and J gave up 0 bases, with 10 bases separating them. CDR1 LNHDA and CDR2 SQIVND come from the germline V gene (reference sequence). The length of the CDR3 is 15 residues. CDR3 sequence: CASSIATGISYEQYY. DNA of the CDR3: TGTGCCAGTAGTATAGCTACAGGAATCTCCTACGAGCAGTACTAC.

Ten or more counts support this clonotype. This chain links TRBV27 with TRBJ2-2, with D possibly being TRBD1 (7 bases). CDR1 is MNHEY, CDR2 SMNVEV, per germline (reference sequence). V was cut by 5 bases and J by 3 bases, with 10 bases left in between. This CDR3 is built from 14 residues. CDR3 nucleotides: TGTGCCAGCAGTAGCAGGGGGGACACCGGGGAGCTGTTTTTT. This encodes CASSSRGDTGELFF.